The source of this T cell receptor (beta chain) is a study of T-cell reconstitution after alpha-beta-depleted transplantation in children listed by TCRdb under 2016. As for the study more broadly: The study quantitatively tracked T-cell immune reconstitution after TCRalphabeta/CD19-depleted allogeneic hematopoietic cell transplantation in children using TCR repertoire profiling.

CDR1 LGHNA and CDR2 YNFKEQ are derived from the germline V gene. From its cysteine to its phenylalanine, the CDR3 spans 17 amino acids. Just the 51-base CDR3 DNA is kept, in frame starting at base 1. The protocol used for the library was PCR. Data came from an Illumina HiSeq 2500. Molecular barcoding was employed in the preparation of TCR libraries, with unique molecular identifiers being used to normalize TCRbeta repertoire quantification. Clones were called with MiXCR by TCRdb after fastp trimmed the public reads at Q25, and only in-frame beta chains were retained. Identical CDR3 proteins give one entry, which carries the most common genes and DNA. Within this sample are roughly 200,000 distinct CDR3 sequences, with 13% to 15% of them counted one time only. Under 15% of the sample belongs to the ten largest clones. A few counts support this clonotype. Its specific antigen is unknown. The junction does not match germline at one end; this may be a read error.

The specimen was PBMCs from the stem cell graft donor, collected from the stem cell graft. The TCR originated in a human donor who donated a stem cell graft to a child with acute lymphoblastic leukemia. The rearranged segments are TRBV4-2 and TRBJ2-3; TRBD2 is perhaps the D gene, given 5 matching bases. The sequence in DNA is TGTGCCAGCACCCAAGATTGGCTAGCCCGCCTCACAGATACGCAGTATTTT. Translated, this is CASTQDWLARLTDTQYF.